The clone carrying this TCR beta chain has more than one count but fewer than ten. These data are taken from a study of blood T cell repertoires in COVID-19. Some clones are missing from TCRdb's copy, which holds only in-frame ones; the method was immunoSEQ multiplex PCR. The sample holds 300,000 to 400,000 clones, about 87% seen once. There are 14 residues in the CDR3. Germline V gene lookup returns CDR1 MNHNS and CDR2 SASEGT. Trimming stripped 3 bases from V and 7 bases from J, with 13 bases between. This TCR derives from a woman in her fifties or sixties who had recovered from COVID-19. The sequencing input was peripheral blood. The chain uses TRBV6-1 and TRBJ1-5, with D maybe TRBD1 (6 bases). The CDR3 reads CASSEWGGQQPQHF. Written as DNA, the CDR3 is TGTGCCAGCAGTGAGTGGGGGGGGCAACAGCCCCAGCATTTT.